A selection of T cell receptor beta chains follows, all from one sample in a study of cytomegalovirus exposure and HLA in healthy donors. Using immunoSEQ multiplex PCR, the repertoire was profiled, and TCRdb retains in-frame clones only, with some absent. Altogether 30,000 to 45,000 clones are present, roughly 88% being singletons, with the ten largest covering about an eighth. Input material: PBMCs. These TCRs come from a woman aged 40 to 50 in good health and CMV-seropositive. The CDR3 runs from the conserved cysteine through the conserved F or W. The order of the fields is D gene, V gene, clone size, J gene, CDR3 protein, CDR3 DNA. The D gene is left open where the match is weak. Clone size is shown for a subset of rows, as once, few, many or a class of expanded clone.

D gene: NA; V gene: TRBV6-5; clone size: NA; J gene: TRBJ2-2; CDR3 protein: CASSYLVYGELFF; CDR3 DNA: TGTGCCAGCAGTTACCTAGTCTACGGGGAGCTGTTTTTT
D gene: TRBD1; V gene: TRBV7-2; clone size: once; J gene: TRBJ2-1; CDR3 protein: CASSEGQSSYNEQFF; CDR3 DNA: TGTGCCAGCAGCGAGGGACAGAGCTCCTACAATGAGCAGTTCTTC
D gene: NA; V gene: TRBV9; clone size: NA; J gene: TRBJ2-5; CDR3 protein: CASSVGTRGETQYF; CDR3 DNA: TGTGCCAGCAGCGTAGGAACTAGAGGAGAGACCCAGTACTTC
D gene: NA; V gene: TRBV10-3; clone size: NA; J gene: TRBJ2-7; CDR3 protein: CATLTWEDSYEQYF; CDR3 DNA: TGTGCCACCCTGACTTGGGAGGACTCCTACGAGCAGTACTTC
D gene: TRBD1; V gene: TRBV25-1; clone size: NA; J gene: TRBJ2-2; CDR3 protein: CASRIDRANTGELFF; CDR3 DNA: TGTGCCAGCAGGATCGACAGGGCAAACACCGGGGAGCTGTTTTTT
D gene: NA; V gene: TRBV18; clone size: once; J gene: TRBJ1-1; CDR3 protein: CASSPATRVNTEAFF; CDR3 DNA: TGTGCCAGCTCACCGGCGACCAGGGTGAACACTGAAGCTTTCTTT
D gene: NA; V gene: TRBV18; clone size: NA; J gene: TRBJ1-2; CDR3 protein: CASSPLSRKGDYGYTF; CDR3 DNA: TGTGCCAGCTCACCACTCTCGAGGAAAGGAGACTATGGCTACACCTTC
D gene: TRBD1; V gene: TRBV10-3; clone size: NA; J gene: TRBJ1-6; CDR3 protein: CATRQGNSPLHF; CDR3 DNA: TGTGCCACCCGACAGGGAAACTCACCCCTCCACTTT
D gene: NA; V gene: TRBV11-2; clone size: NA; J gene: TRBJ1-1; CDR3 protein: CASSSSGNTEAFF; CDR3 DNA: TGTGCCAGCAGCTCGTCGGGGAACACTGAAGCTTTCTTT
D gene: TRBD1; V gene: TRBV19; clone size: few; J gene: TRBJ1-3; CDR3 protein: CASGDSSGNTIYF; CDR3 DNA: TGTGCCAGCGGGGACAGCTCTGGAAACACCATATATTTT
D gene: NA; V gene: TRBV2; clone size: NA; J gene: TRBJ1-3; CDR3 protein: CAVGGVDGNTIYF; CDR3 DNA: TGTGCCGTCGGGGGGGTAGATGGAAACACCATATATTTT
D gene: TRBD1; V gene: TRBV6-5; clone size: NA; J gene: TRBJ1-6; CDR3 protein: CASRIPGQVFSPLHF; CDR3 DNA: TGTGCCAGCAGGATACCGGGACAGGTCTTTTCACCCCTCCACTTT
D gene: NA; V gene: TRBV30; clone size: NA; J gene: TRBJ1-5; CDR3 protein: CAWSGGSGPQHF; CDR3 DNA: TGTGCCTGGAGTGGAGGTTCTGGGCCCCAGCATTTT
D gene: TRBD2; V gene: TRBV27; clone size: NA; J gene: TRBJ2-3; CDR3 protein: CASSLGTSGGTDTQYF; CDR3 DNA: TGTGCCAGCAGTCTCGGGACTAGCGGGGGCACAGATACGCAGTATTTT
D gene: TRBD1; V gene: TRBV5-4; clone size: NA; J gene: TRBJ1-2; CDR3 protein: CASSLVGQGARGYTF; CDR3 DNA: TGTGCCAGCAGCTTAGTCGGACAGGGGGCGCGGGGCTACACCTTC
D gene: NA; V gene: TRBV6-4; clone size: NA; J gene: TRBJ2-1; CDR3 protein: CASSPRDTSYNEQFF; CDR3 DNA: TGTGCCAGCAGTCCCAGGGACACATCCTACAATGAGCAGTTCTTC
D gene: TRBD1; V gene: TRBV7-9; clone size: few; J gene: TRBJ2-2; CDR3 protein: CASSPGQGDTGELFF; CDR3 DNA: TGTGCCAGTTCACCGGGACAGGGGGACACCGGGGAGCTGTTTTTT
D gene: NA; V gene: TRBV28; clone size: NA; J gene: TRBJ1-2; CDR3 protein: CASSLADRGYGYTF; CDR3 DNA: TGTGCCAGCAGTTTAGCCGATCGCGGCTATGGCTACACCTTC
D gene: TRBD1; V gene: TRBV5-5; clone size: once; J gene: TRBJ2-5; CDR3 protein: CASKESGGRETQYF; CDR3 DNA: TGTGCCAGCAAAGAATCAGGGGGCAGAGAGACCCAGTACTTC
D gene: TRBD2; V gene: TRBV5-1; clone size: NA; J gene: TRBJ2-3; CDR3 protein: CASSPGGGTDTQYF; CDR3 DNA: TGCGCCAGCAGCCCGGGGGGGGGCACAGATACGCAGTATTTT
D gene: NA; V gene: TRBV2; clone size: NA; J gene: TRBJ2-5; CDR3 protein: CASSEAQGTVETQYF; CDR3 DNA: TGTGCCAGCAGTGAAGCGCAGGGGACGGTGGAGACCCAGTACTTC
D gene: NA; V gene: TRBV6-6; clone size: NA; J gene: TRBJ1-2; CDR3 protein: CAILGGIIYGYTF; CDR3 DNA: TGTGCCATTTTAGGAGGGATCATCTATGGCTACACCTTC
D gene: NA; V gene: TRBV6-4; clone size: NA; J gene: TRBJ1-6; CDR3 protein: CASSDLRGAPLHF; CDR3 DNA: TGTGCCAGCAGTGACTTAAGGGGTGCACCCCTCCACTTT
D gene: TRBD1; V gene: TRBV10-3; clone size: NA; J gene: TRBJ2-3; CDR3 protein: CAISGDRGTDTQYF; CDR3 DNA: TGTGCCATCAGTGGGGACAGGGGCACAGATACGCAGTATTTT
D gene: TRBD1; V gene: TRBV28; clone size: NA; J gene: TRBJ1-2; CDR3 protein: CASSLRDRADGYTF; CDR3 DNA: TGTGCCAGCAGTTTACGGGACAGGGCTGATGGCTACACCTTC
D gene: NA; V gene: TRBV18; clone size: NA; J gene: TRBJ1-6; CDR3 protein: CASSPSEGAEGALHF; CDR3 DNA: TGTGCCAGCTCACCATCTGAGGGCGCAGAAGGAGCCCTCCACTTT
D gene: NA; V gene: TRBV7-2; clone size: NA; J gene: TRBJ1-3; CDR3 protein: CASSSNTESGNTIYF; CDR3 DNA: TGTGCCAGCAGCTCAAACACAGAGAGTGGAAACACCATATATTTT
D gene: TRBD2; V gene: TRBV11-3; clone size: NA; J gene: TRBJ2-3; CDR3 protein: CASSQASGGYRDTQYF; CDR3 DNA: TGTGCCAGCAGCCAGGCTAGCGGGGGGTACCGGGATACGCAGTATTTT
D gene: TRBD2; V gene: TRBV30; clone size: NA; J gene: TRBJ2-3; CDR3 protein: CAWRMTSGAPRDTQYF; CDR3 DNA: TGTGCCTGGAGAATGACTAGCGGGGCCCCCAGGGATACGCAGTATTTT
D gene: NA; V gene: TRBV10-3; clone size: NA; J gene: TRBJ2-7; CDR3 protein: CAISEKGEGYEQYF; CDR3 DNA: TGTGCCATCAGTGAGAAGGGGGAGGGGTACGAGCAGTACTTC
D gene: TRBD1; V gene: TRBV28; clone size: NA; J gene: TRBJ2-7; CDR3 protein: CASPPSSGTAHEQYF; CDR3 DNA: TGTGCCAGCCCCCCGAGCTCCGGGACAGCGCACGAGCAGTACTTC
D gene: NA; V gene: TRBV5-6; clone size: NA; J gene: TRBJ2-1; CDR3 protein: CASSTSGRGSFRNEQFF; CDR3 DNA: TGTGCCAGCAGCACATCGGGGAGGGGGTCTTTTCGCAATGAGCAGTTCTTC
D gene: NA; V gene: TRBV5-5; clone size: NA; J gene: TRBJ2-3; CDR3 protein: CASSVGGGDTQYF; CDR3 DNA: TGTGCCAGCAGCGTAGGAGGTGGGGATACGCAGTATTTT
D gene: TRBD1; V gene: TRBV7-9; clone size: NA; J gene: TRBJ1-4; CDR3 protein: CASSLTGAPGTNEKLFF; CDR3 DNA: TGTGCCAGCAGCTTGACAGGGGCGCCTGGAACTAATGAAAAACTGTTTTTT
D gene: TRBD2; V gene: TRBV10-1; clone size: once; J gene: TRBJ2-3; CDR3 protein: CASSENLAGGSDTQYF; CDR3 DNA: TGCGCCAGCAGTGAGAACCTAGCGGGGGGGTCAGATACGCAGTATTTT
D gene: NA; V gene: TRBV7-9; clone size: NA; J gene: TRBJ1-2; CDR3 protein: CASSLLTGVQNYGYTF; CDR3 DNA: TGTGCCAGCAGCTTACTTACAGGAGTACAAAACTATGGCTACACCTTC
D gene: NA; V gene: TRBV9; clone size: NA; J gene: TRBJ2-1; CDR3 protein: CASSVGSRGFYNEQFF; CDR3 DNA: TGTGCCAGCAGCGTGGGTAGCAGGGGTTTTTACAATGAGCAGTTCTTC
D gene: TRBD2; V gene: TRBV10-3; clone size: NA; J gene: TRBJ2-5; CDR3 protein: CAISAPAGGQETQYF; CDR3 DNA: TGTGCCATCAGTGCTCCAGCGGGGGGCCAAGAGACCCAGTACTTC
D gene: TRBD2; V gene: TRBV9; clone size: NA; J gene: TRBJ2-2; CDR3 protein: CASSVQGRRGGYTGELFF; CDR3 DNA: TGTGCCAGCAGCGTACAGGGGAGACGGGGGGGGTACACCGGGGAGCTGTTTTTT
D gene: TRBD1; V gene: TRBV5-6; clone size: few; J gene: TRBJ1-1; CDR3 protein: CASSLQGDAFF; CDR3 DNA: TGTGCCAGCAGCTTGCAGGGGGACGCTTTCTTT
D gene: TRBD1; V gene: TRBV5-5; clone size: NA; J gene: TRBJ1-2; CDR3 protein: CASSLYRGDGYTF; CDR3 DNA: TGTGCCAGCAGCTTGTACAGGGGGGATGGCTACACCTTC
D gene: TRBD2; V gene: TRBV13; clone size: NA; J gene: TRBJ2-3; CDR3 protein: CASSPGGIDTQYF; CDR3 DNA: TGTGCCAGCAGCCCGGGGGGAATTGATACGCAGTATTTT
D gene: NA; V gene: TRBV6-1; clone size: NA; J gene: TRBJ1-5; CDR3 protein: CASISPGEMNQPQHF; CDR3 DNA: TGTGCCAGCATATCCCCCGGGGAGATGAATCAGCCCCAGCATTTT
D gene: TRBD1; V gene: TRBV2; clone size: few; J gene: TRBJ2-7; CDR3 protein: CASSLGQGYEQYF; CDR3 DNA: TGTGCCAGCAGCCTGGGACAGGGCTACGAGCAGTACTTC
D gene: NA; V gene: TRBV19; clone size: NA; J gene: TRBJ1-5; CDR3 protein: CASSIGAIGEVNQPQHF; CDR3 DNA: TGTGCCAGTAGTATAGGCGCCATAGGGGAGGTCAATCAGCCCCAGCATTTT
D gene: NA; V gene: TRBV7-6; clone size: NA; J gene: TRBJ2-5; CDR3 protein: CASSLATAQETQYF; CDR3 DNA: TGTGCCAGCAGCTTAGCGACAGCTCAAGAGACCCAGTACTTC